What follows are 4 T cell receptor beta chains derived from one specimen sequenced in a study of blood T cell repertoires in COVID-19. Assay: immunoSEQ multiplex PCR; the TCRdb copy retains only in-frame clones and omits some. The profile shows 250,000 or so clones, 87% of them singletons. Material: peripheral blood. These TCRs come from a woman aged 35 to 49 who had recovered from COVID-19.

V is TRBV5-6 and J is TRBJ1-1; a weak D match, TRBD1 (5 bases). There are 14 residues in the CDR3. The V gene lost 2 bases and the J gene lost 2 bases, with 10 bases spanning the gap. Germline V gene data show CDR1 as SGHDT and CDR2 as YYEEEE. CDR3 sequence reads: CASSFIGVNTEAFF. In nucleotides, the CDR3 is TGTGCCAGCAGCTTCATAGGGGTCAACACTGAAGCTTTCTTT.

The J gene is TRBJ1-4, the V gene TRBV5-6; tentatively, D is TRBD1 (6 bases). The CDR3 runs 14 residues. Germline V gene sequence: CDR1 SGHDT, CDR2 YYEEEE. Trimming pared 0 bases from V and 8 bases from J, leaving 11 bases between. CDR3 bases: TGTGCCAGCAGCTTGGGGGGGCACGGCGAAAAACTGTTTTTT. This sequence encodes CASSLGGHGEKLFF. Full variable domain (remainder filled in from reference TRBV5-6 and TRBJ1-4): DAGVTQSPTHLIKTRGQQVTLRCSPKSGHDTVSWYQQALGQGPQFIFQYYEEEERQRGNFPDRFSGHQFPNYSSELNVNALLLGDSALYLCASSLGGHGEKLFFGSGTQLSVL.

The table lists this clone with a few counts. The rearrangement links TRBV2 to TRBJ2-7; D ambiguous. The germline gives CDR1 SNHLY, CDR2 FYNNEI. The germline V and J ends were trimmed by 0 bases and 6 bases, with 12 bases remaining between them. This CDR3 spans 14 amino acids. Here the CDR3 DNA reads TGTGCCAGCAGTGAAGCGCTTCAGGTACTCGAGCAGTACTTC. Protein sequence: CASSEALQVLEQYF.

Of note for this clone: The sample carries other DNA sequences with the same CDR3. The genes are TRBV18 and TRBJ1-6; possibly TRBD1 for D (6 bases). The CDR3 length is 13 residues. Trimming removed 3 bases at V and 8 bases at J, with 8 bases between. In germline, CDR1 is KGHSH, CDR2 LQKENI. The CDR3 DNA reads TGTGCCAGCTCACCTGGGGGCGATTCACCCCTCCACTTT. Amino acid sequence: CASSPGGDSPLHF. Full variable domain (outside the CDR3, taken from reference TRBV18 and TRBJ1-6): NAGVMQNPRHLVRRRGQEARLRCSPMKGHSHVYWYRQLPEEGLKFMVYLQKENIIDESGMPKERFSAEFPKEGPSILRIQQVVRGDSAAYFCASSPGGDSPLHFGNGTRLTVT.